Here is one T cell receptor beta chain with its context. Its antigen remains unknown. This sample is drawn from a study of OX40 agonist ivuxolimab in advanced cancers. Background on the study: Three individuals attained partial responses, comprising one hepatocellular carcinoma case and two cutaneous melanoma cases. Points from the study as a whole: Those patients achieving a partial response at 0.1-3.0 mg/kg showed among the lowest clonal expansion.

Profiling relied on immunoSEQ multiplex PCR, and the TCRdb table lists in-frame clones only, not all of them. The sample yields tens of thousands of clones, over 80% seen once. Looked up from germline, CDR1 is MNHNY and CDR2 is SVGAGI (reference sequence). Trimming cost V 8 bases and J 5 bases; bases outside gene matches: 9. The CDR3 runs to 14 residues. The receptor was isolated from an adult with an advanced solid tumor such as melanoma, head and neck, liver or kidney cancer. This specimen consisted of CD4+ or CD8+ T cells sorted from blood, obtained in a trial of the OX40 agonist ivuxolimab. The V and J genes are TRBV6-6 and TRBJ2-7; 10 bases align to TRBD1. The CDR3 DNA follows: TGTGCCAGCTCACGGGGACAGGGGTCCGACGAGCAGTACTTC. It translates to CASSRGQGSDEQYF.